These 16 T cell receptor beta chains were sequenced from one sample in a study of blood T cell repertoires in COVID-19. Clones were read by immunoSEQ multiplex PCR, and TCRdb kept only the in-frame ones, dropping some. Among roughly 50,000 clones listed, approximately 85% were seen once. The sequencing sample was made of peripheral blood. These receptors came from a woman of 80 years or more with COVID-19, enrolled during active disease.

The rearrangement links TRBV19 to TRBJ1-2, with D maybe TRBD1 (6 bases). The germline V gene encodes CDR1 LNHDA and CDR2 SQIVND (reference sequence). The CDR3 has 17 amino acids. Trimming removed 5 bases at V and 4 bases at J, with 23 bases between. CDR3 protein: CASSPAPWRTDSYGYTF. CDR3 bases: TGTGCCAGTAGTCCTGCTCCATGGCGGACAGATTCCTATGGCTACACCTTC.

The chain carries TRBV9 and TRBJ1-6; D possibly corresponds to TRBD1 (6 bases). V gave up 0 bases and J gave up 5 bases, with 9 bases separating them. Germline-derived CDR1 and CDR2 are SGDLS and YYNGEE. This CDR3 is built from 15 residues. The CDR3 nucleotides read TGTGCCAGCAGCGTAGTGGGGGCGGATAATTCACCCCTCCACTTT. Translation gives CASSVVGADNSPLHF.

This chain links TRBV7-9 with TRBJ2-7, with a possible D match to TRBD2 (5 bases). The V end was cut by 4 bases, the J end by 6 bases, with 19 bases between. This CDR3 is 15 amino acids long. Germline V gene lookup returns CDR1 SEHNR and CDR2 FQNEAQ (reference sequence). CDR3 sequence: CASSSPGMVGFEQYF. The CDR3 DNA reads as TGTGCCAGCAGCTCCCCGGGAATGGTCGGGTTCGAGCAGTACTTC.

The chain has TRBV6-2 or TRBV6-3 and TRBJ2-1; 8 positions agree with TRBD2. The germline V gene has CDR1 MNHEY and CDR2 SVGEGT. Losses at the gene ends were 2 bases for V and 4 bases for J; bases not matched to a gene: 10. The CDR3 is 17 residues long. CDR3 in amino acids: CASSYTLAAAAYNEQFF. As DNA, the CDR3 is TGTGCCAGCAGTTACACACTAGCGGCGGCCGCGTACAATGAGCAGTTCTTC.

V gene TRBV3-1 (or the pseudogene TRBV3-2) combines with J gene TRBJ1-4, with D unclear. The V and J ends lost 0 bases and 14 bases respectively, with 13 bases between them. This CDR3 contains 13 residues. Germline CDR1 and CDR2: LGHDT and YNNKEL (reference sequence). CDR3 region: CASSQEPPRVLFF. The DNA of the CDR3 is TGTGCCAGCAGCCAAGAGCCCCCGAGGGTGCTGTTTTTT.

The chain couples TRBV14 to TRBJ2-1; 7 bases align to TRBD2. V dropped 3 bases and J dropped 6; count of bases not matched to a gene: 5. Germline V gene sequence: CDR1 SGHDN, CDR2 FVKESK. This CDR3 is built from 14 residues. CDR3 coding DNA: TGTGCCAGCAGCCATCGGGACTACGGCAATGAGCAGTTCTTC. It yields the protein CASSHRDYGNEQFF.

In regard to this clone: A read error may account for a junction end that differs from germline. CDR3 sequence: CASREDRANYGYTF. The CDR3 DNA follows: TGTGCCAGCAGAGAAGACAGGGCTAACTATGGCTACACCTTC. V gene TRBV2 combines with J gene TRBJ1-2, with 7 bases lining up with TRBD1. In germline, CDR1 is SNHLY, CDR2 FYNNEI. The CDR3 runs to 14 residues.

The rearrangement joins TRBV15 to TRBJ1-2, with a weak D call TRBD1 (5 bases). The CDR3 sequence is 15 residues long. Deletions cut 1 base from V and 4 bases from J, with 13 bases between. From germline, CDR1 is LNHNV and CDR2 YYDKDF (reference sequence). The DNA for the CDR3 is TGTGCCACCAGCAGAGGGCACCGCGGGGGCTATGGCTACACCTTC. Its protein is CATSRGHRGGYGYTF.

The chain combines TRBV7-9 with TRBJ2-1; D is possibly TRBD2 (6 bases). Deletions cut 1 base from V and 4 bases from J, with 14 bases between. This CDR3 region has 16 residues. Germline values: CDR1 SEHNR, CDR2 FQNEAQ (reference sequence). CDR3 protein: CASSLVVAGPYNEQFF. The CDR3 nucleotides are TGTGCCAGCAGCTTAGTGGTGGCGGGACCATACAATGAGCAGTTCTTC.

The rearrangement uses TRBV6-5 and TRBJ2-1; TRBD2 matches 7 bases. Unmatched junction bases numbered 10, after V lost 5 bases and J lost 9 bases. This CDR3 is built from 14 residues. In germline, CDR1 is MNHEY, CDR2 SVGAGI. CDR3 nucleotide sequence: TGTGCCAGCAGTAACCCCGGCGGGGGAGCTGAGCAGTTCTTC. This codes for CASSNPGGGAEQFF.

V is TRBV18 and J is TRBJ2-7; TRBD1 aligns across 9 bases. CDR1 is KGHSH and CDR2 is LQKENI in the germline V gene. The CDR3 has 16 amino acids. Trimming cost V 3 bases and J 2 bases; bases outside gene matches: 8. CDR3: CASSPGVGQGTYEQYF. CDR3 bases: TGTGCCAGCTCACCTGGGGTGGGACAGGGAACCTACGAGCAGTACTTC.

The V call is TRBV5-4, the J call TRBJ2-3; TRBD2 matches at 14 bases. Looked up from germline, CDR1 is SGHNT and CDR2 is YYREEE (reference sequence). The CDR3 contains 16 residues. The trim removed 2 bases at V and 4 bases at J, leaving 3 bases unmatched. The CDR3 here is CASSFGTSGSPDTQYF. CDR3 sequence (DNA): TGTGCCAGCAGCTTCGGGACTAGCGGGAGTCCAGATACGCAGTATTTT.

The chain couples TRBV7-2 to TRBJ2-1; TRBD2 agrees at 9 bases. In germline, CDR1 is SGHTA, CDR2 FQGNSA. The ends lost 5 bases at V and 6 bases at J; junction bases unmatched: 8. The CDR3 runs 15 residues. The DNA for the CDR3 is TGTGCCAGCAGCCAAGCGGGAGGTCAATTCAATGAGCAGTTCTTC. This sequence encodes CASSQAGGQFNEQFF.

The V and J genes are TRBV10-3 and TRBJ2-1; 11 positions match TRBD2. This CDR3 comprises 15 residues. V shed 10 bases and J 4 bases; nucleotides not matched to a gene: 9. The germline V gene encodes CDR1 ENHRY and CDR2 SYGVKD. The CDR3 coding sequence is TGTGCCACAAAAAATGTAGCGGGAGGGTACAATGAGCAGTTCTTC. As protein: CATKNVAGGYNEQFF.

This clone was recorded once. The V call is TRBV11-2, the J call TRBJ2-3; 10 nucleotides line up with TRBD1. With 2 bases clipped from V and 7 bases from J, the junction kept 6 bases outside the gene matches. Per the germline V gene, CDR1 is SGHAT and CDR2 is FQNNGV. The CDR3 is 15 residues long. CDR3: CASSLPGTGANTQYF. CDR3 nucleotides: TGTGCCAGCAGCTTACCCGGGACAGGGGCCAATACGCAGTATTTT. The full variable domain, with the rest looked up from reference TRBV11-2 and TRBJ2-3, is EAGVAQSPRYKIIEKRQSVAFWCNPISGHATLYWYQQILGQGPKLLIQFQNNGVVDDSQLPKDRFSAERLKGVDSTLKIQPAKLEDSAVYLCASSLPGTGANTQYFGPGTRLTVL.

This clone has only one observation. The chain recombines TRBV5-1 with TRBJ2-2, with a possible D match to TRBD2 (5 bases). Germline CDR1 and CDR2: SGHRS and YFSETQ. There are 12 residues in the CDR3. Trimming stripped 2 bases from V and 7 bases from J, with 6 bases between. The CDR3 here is CASSFEGGELFF. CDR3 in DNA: TGCGCCAGCAGCTTCGAGGGCGGGGAGCTGTTTTTT.